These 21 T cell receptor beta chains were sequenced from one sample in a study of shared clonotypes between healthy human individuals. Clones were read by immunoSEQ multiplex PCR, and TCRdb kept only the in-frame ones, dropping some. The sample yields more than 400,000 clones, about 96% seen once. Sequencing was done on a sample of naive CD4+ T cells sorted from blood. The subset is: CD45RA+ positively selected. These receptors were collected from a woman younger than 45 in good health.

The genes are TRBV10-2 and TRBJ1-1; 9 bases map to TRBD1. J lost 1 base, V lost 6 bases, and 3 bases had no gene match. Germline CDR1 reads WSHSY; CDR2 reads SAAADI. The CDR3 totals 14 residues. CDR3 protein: CASRPGQGNTEAFF. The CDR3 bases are TGCGCCAGCAGGCCGGGACAGGGGAACACTGAAGCTTTCTTT.

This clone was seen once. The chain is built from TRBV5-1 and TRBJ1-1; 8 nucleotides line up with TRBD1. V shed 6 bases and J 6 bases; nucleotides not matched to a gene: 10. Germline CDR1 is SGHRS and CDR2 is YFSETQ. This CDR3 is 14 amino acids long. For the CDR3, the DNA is TGCGCCAGCACCTACGGACAGGGCTTTTCTGAAGCTTTCTTT. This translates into CASTYGQGFSEAFF. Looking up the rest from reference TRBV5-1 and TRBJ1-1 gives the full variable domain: KAGVTQTPRYLIKTRGQQVTLSCSPISGHRSVSWYQQTPGQGLQFLFEYFSETQRNKGNFPGRFSGRQFSNSRSEMNVSTLELGDSALYLCASTYGQGFSEAFFGQGTRLTVV.

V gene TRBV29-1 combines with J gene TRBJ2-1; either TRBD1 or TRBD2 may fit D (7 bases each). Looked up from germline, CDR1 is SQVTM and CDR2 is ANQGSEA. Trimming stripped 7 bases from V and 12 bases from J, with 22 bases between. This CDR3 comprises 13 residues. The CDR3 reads CSAGGEGITRQFF. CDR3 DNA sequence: TGCAGCGCAGGGGGGGAGGGGATCACCAGGCAGTTCTTC.

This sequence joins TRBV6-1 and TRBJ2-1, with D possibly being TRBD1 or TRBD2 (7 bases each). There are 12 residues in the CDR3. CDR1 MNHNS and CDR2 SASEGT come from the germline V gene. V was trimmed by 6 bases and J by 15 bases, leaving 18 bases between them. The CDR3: CASSPGGLYRFF. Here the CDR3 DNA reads TGTGCCAGCAGCCCAGGGGGACTATATCGGTTCTTC.

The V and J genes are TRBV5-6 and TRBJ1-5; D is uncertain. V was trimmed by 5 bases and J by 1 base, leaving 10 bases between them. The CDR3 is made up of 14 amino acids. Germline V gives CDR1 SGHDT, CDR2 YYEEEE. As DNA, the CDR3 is TGTGCCAGCAGTTCTTTGGGGAGCAATCAGCCCCAGCATTTT. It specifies CASSSLGSNQPQHF.

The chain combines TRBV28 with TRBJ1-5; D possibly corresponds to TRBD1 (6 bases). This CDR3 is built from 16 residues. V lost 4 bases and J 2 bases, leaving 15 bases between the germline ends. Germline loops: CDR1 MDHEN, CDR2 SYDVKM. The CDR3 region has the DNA TGTGCCAGCAGTTGGAGGGGGGGCGGGGGCAATCAGCCCCAGCATTTT. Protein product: CASSWRGGGGNQPQHF.

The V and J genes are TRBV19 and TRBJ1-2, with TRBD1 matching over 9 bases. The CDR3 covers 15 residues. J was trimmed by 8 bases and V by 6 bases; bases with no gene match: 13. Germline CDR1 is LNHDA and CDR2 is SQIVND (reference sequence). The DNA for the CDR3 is TGTGCCAGTAGGGAACAGGGGGCGCGGAGGGAAGGCTACACCTTC. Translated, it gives CASREQGARREGYTF.

This chain's CDR3 is CASSDPRGAHYTDTQYF. CDR3 bases: TGCGCCAGCAGTGACCCTCGAGGGGCGCATTACACAGATACGCAGTATTTT. The chain is built from TRBV10-2 and TRBJ2-3; D may be TRBD1 or TRBD2 (5 bases each). V was cut by 3 bases and J by 2 bases, with 18 bases left in between. The CDR3 runs 17 residues. Germline V lookup: CDR1 WSHSY, CDR2 SAAADI.

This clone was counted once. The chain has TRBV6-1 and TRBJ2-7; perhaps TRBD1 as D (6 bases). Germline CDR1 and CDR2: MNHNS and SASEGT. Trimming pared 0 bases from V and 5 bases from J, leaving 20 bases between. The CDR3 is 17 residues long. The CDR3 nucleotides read TGTGCCAGCAGTGAAGCTGGGCTCGCAGGGGTTGGCGACGAGCAGTACTTC. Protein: CASSEAGLAGVGDEQYF.

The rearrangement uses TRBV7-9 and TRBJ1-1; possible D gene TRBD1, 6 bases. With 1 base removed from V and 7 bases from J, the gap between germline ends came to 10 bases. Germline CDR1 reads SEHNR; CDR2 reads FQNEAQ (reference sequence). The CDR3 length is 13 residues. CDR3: CASSLEGDGEAFF. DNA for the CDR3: TGTGCCAGCAGCTTAGAGGGGGACGGTGAAGCTTTCTTT.

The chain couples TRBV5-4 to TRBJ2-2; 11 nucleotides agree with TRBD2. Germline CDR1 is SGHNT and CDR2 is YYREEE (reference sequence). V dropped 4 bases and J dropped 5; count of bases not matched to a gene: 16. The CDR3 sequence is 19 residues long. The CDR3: CASSNIRHILAGVTGELFF. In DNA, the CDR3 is TGTGCCAGCAGCAACATTCGCCACATACTAGCGGGAGTTACCGGGGAGCTGTTTTTT.

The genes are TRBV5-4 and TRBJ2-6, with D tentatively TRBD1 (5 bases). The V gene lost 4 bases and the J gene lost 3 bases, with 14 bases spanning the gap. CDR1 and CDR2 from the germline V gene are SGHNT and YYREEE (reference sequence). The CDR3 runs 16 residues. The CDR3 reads CASSLQMTVGANVLTF. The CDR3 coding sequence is TGTGCCAGCAGCCTGCAAATGACAGTTGGGGCCAACGTCCTGACTTTC. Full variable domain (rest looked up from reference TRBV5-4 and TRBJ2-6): ETGVTQSPTHLIKTRGQQVTLRCSSQSGHNTVSWYQQALGQGPQFIFQYYREEENGRGNFPPRFSGLQFPNYSSELNVNALELDDSALYLCASSLQMTVGANVLTFGAGSRLTVL.

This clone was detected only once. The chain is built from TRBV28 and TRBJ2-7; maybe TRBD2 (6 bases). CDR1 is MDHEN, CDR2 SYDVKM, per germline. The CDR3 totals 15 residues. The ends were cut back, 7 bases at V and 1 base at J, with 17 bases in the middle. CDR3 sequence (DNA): TGTGCCAGCACCGGAGGGGCGGGTGGGTCCTACGAGCAGTACTTC. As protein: CASTGGAGGSYEQYF.

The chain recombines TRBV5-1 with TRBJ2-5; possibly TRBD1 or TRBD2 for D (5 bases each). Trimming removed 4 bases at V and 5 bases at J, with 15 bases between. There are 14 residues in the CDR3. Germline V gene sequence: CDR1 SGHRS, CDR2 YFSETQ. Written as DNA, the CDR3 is TGCGCCAGCAGCGGGGGAGCCCCGGGGGAGACCCAGTACTTC. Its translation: CASSGGAPGETQYF.

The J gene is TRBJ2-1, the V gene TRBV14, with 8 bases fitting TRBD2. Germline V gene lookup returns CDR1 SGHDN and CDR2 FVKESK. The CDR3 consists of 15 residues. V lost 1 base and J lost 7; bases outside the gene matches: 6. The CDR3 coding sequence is TGTGCCAGCAGCCAAGTTTCGGGACTAGGGAATGAGCAGTTCTTC. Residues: CASSQVSGLGNEQFF. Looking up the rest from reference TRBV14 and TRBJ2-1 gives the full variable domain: EAGVTQFPSHSVIEKGQTVTLRCDPISGHDNLYWYRRVMGKEIKFLLHFVKESKQDESGMPNNRFLAERTGGTYSTLKVQPAELEDSGVYFCASSQVSGLGNEQFFGPGTRLTVL.

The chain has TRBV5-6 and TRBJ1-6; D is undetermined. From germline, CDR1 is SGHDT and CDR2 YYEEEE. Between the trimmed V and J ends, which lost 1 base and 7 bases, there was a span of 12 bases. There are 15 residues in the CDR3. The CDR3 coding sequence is TGTGCCAGCAGCTTGATAAGACCGATCAATTCACCCCTCCACTTT. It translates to CASSLIRPINSPLHF. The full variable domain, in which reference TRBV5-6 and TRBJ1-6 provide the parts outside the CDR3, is DAGVTQSPTHLIKTRGQQVTLRCSPKSGHDTVSWYQQALGQGPQFIFQYYEEEERQRGNFPDRFSGHQFPNYSSELNVNALLLGDSALYLCASSLIRPINSPLHFGNGTRLTVT.

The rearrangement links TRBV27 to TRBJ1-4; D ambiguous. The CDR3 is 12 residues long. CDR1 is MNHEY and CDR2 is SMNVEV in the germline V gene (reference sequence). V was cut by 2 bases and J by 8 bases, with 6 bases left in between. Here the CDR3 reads CASSLPGEKLFF. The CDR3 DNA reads TGTGCCAGCAGTTTACCGGGGGAAAAACTGTTTTTT.

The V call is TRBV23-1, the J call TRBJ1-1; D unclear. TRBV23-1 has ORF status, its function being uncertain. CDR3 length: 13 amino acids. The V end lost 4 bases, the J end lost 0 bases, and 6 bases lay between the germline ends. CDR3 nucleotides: TGCGCCAGCAGTCGAAGGTTGAACACTGAAGCTTTCTTT. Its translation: CASSRRLNTEAFF.

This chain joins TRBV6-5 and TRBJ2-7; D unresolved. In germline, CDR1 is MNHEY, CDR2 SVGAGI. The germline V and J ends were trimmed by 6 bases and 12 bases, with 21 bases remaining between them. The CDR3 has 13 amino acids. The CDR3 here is CASSQDTPSQRYF. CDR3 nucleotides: TGTGCCAGCAGCCAGGATACGCCTTCCCAGAGGTACTTC.

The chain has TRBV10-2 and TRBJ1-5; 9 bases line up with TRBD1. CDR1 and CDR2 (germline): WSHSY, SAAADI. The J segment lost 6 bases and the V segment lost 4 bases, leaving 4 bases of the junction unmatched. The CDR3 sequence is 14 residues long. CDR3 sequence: CASSGQGVGQPQHF. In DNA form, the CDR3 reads TGCGCCAGCAGTGGACAGGGGGTTGGTCAGCCCCAGCATTTT.

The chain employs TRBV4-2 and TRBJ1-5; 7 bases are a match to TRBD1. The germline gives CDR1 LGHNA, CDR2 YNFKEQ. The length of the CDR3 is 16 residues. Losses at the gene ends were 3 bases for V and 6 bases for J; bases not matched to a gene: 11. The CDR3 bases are TGTGCCAGCAGCCAGGAAGGGGACAGTTATCCTCAGCCCCAGCATTTT. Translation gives CASSQEGDSYPQPQHF.